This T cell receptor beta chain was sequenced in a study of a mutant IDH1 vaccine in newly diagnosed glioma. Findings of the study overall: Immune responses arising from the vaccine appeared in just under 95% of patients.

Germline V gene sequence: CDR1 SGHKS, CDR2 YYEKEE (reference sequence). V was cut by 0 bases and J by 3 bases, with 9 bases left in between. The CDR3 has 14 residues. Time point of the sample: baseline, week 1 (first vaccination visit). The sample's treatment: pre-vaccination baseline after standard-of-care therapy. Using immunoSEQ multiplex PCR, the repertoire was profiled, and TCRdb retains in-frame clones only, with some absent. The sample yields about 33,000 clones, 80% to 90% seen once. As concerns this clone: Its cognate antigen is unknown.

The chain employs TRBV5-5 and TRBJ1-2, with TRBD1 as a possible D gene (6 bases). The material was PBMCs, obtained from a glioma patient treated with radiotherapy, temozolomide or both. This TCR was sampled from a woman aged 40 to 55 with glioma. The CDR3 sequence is CASSLADSDYGYTF. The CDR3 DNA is TGTGCCAGCAGCTTGGCGGACAGCGACTATGGCTACACCTTC.